A selection of T cell receptor beta chains follows, all from one sample in a study of cytomegalovirus exposure and HLA in healthy donors. Generated by immunoSEQ multiplex PCR, the TCRdb table keeps only in-frame clones and is missing some. The sample carries around 150,000 clones, 55% to 70% recorded once. Sequenced material: PBMCs. Every receptor here comes from a woman aged 25 to 45 in good health and CMV-seropositive. Each CDR3 is given with its conserved first and last residue. The D gene is left open where the match is weak. Expanded clones get a size class; other rows say once, few or many, or leave the size out.

clone_size j_call d_call v_call cdr3_nt cdr3_aa
once TRBJ1-1 . TRBV7-9 TGTGCCAGCAGCTTTCCGGGCACTGAAGCTTTCTTT CASSFPGTEAFF
. TRBJ1-5 . TRBV28 TGTGCCAGCAGTTTTAGCAGGGGTTCAGATCAGCCCCAGCATTTT CASSFSRGSDQPQHF
. TRBJ2-3 TRBD2 TRBV18 TGTGCCAGCTCAATAGCGGGCCCTAGCACAGATACGCAGTATTTT CASSIAGPSTDTQYF
. TRBJ2-7 . TRBV25-1 TGTGCCAGCAGTGGGGGACACCTCCGCACCTACGAGCAGTACTTC CASSGGHLRTYEQYF
. TRBJ2-7 TRBD2 TRBV6-1 TGTGCCAGCAGTGACCCCTCGGCCGGGGGGGACGAGCAGTACTTC CASSDPSAGGDEQYF
. TRBJ2-2 . TRBV4-1 TGCGCCAGCAGCCAAGAAGCTACTAGAGGTCCCGGGGAGCTGTTTTTT CASSQEATRGPGELFF
. TRBJ2-3 . TRBV5-4 TGTGCCAGCAGCCCCCCTACCCCCGATACGCAGTATTTT CASSPPTPDTQYF
. TRBJ2-5 TRBD1 TRBV5-1 TGCGCCAGCAGCTTGGCGCCGGGACAGGAGGAGACCCAGTACTTC CASSLAPGQEETQYF
few TRBJ2-2 . TRBV27 TGTGCCAGCAGTTTGCTAGGGGGGGGCACCGGGGAGCTGTTTTTT CASSLLGGGTGELFF
. TRBJ2-7 . TRBV29-1 TGCAGCGTTGACTCTATAGGGGGCGAGCAGTACTTC CSVDSIGGEQYF